The present T cell receptor (beta chain) was sequenced within a study of post-analysis software for immune sequencing data. Background on the study: Secondary progressive, relapsing-remitting and progressive-relapsing multiple sclerosis were among the included disease courses.

General study results and limits: Same-batch preparations were strongly co-clustered by F measure. Higher frequency in patients than in controls was seen for roughly five TRBV segments, with TRBV5-6, TRBV5-1 and TRBV20-1 among them. Normalized Chao1 diversity was significantly reduced in patients versus controls.

Built from TCR beta cDNA, the libraries had unique molecular identifiers in them. Input amounts of about 0.95 to 10 million T cells were used. These gave about 500,000 cDNA molecules, so each molecule approximated one T cell. In TCRdb, the PCR reads were re-called with MiXCR into one record per CDR3 protein. The sample has fewer than 700,000 distinct CDR3 sequences; 40% to 50% are singletons. CDR1 and CDR2 (germline): MNHEY, SVGAGI. There are 15 residues in the CDR3. V was clipped by 4 bases and J by 7 bases, with 17 bases between them. This clonotype came up a few times. Its antigen is not known. The sequencing sample was made of blood. This receptor was taken from a girl aged 5 to 17 with multiple sclerosis. This sequence joins TRBV6-5 and TRBJ2-1, with D perhaps matching TRBD2 (7 bases). CDR3 loop: CASSLTGGATNEQFF. In DNA form, the CDR3 reads TGTGCCAGCAGTTTGACTGGGGGGGCGACGAATGAGCAGTTCTTC.